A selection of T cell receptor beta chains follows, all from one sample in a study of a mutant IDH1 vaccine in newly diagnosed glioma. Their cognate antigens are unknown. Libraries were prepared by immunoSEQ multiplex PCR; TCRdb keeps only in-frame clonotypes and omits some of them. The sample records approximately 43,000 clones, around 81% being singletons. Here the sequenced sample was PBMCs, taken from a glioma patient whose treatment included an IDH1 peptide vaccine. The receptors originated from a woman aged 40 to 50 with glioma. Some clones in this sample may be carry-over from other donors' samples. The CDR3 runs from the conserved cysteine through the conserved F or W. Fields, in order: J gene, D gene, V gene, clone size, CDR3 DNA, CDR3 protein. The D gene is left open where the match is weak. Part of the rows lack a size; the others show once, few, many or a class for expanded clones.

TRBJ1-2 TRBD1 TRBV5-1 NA TGCGCCAGCAGCTTGGAACAGGGGAGCGGCTACACCTTC CASSLEQGSGYTF
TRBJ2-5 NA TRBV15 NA TGTGCCACCGCTACAGGATTACAAGAGACCCAGTACTTC CATATGLQETQYF
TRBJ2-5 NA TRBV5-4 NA TGTGCCAGCAGCCCCCCCTCGACGAGCCAAGAGACCCAGTACTTC CASSPPSTSQETQYF
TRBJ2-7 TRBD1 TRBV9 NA TGTGCCAGCAGCGTATCGGGGACAGCGGCCTACGAGCAGTACTTC CASSVSGTAAYEQYF
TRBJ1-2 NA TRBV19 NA TGTGCCAGTATAAGTAAGGGCGGTGACTATGGCTACACCTTC CASISKGGDYGYTF
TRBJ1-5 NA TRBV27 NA TGTGCCAGCAGAAGTGGTTATAGCAATCAGCCCCAGCATTTT CASRSGYSNQPQHF
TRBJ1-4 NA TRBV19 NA TGTGCCAGTAGGGACCCCCGGAATGAAAAACTGTTTTTT CASRDPRNEKLFF
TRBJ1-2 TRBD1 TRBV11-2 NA TGTGCCAGCAGCTCCGGACAGGGCCCGAGGGGCTACACCTTC CASSSGQGPRGYTF
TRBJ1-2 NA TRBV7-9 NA TGTGCCAGCAGCTTAGTGGCAGGTTCTAACTATGGCTACACCTTC CASSLVAGSNYGYTF
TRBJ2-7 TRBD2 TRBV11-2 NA TGTGCCAGCAGCTTAAGCCGAGCGGGAGAATCCTACGAGCAGTACTTC CASSLSRAGESYEQYF
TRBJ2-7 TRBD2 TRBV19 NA TGTGCCAGCCGGGGATCCCCTTGGGGAGGGGAGCAGTACTTC CASRGSPWGGEQYF
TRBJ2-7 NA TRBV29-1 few TGCAGCGCCGGAGGGACAGCCTACGAGCAGTACTTC CSAGGTAYEQYF
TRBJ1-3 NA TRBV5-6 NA TGTGCCAGCAGCTTAGGGGGGACTGGAAACACCATATATTTT CASSLGGTGNTIYF
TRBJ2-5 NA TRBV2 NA TGTGCCAGCAGTGGTGCAGAGACCCAGTACTTC CASSGAETQYF
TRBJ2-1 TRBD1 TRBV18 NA TGTGCCAGCTCACCACCCTCGCGACAGGGGGCGAGTGAGCAGTTCTTC CASSPPSRQGASEQFF
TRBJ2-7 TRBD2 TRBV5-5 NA TGTGCCAGCAGCCCACAACCGGGACTAGCGGCGTACGAGCAGTACTTC CASSPQPGLAAYEQYF
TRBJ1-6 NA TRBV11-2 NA TGTGCCAGCAGCGGCCCCGGCAGGGATAATTCACCCCTCCACTTT CASSGPGRDNSPLHF
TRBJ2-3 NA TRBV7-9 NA TGTGCCAGCAGCTTAACCGGCTCAGCAGATACGCAGTATTTT CASSLTGSADTQYF
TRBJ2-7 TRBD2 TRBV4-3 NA TGCGCCAGCAGCCAGGACCAGCGGGAGGGCGAGCAGTACTTC CASSQDQREGEQYF
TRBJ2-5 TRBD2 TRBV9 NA TGTGCCAGCAGCGCATTCTCGAGCCTAGCGGGGGGACAAGAGACCCAGTACTTC CASSAFSSLAGGQETQYF
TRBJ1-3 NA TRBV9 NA TGTGCCAGCAGCGTATCGGGGCCAGGAAACACCATATATTTT CASSVSGPGNTIYF
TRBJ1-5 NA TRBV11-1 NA TGTGCCAGCAGCCCCGGGAACCCCGGGGATAGCAATCAGCCCCAGCATTTT CASSPGNPGDSNQPQHF
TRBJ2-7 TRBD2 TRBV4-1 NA TGCGCCAGCAGCCAATCGCCTAGCGGGGCCGGCTCCTACGAGCAGTACTTC CASSQSPSGAGSYEQYF
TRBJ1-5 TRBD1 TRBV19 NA TGTGCCAGTAAGGGGACAGGGGCCCCCCAGCCCCAGCATTTT CASKGTGAPQPQHF
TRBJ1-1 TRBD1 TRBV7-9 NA TGTGCCAGCAGTCCGACAGGGGATAACCTTGGGGGTAGTGAAGCTTTCTTT CASSPTGDNLGGSEAFF
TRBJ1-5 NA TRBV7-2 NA TGTGCCAGCAGCTTAGGGGGTCAGCCCCAGCATTTT CASSLGGQPQHF
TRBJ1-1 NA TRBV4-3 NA TGCGCCAGCAGCCAAGATCATGGGGGCAGGGTCGCAATGAACACTGAAGCTTTCTTT CASSQDHGGRVAMNTEAFF
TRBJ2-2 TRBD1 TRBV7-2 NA TGTGCCAGCAGCTGGGGACAGGGATACACCGGGGAGCTGTTTTTT CASSWGQGYTGELFF
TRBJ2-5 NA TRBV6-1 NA TGTGCCAGCAGTCGTGGGGAGTTCCAAGAGACCCAGTACTTC CASSRGEFQETQYF
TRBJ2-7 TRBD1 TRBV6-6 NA TGTGCCAGCAGCTGGGGACAGGACCTCGAGCAGTACTTC CASSWGQDLEQYF
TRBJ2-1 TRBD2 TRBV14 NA TGTGCCAGCAGCCAAGGACAGTTTTTATCGCGGGAGGGGTTCTTC CASSQGQFLSREGFF
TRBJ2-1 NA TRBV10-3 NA TGTGCCATCAGTGTGGCGCTAGCGCCGAACAATGAGCAGTTCTTC CAISVALAPNNEQFF
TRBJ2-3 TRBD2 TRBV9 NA TGTGCCAGCAGCCCTTATGCCGGGACTAGTACAGATACGCAGTATTTT CASSPYAGTSTDTQYF
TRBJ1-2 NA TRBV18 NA TGTGCCAGCTCACCACTTAAAGGGCCACAGTTAGCTAACTATGGCTACACCTTC CASSPLKGPQLANYGYTF
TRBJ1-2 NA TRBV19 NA TGTGGTGTGTCGGGATTTTGGGATGGCTACACCTTC CGVSGFWDGYTF
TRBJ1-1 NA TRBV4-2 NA TGTGCCAGCAGCCAAGCAGTGTACTATGAAGCTTTCTTT CASSQAVYYEAFF
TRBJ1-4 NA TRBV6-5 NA TGTGCCACCGCCCCCGGGGGGAGTGGTGAAAAACTGTTTTTT CATAPGGSGEKLFF
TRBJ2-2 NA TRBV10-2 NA TGCGCCAGCGCCGATCCCACCGGGGAGCTGTTTTTT CASADPTGELFF
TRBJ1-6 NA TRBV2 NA TGTGCCAGCAGTGACAAGGACAGCTGGGGTAATTCACCCCTCCACTTT CASSDKDSWGNSPLHF
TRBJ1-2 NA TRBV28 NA TGTGCCAGCAAGGGTGCCAGCGGCTACACCTTC CASKGASGYTF
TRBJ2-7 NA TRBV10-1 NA TGCGCCAGCAGCGAGCATCCGACAGCCCCCTACGAGCAGTACTTC CASSEHPTAPYEQYF
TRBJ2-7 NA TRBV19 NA TGTGCCAGTAGTTTCCGACTAGGGACCCTTAGGGAGCAGTACTTC CASSFRLGTLREQYF
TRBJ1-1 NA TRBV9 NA TGTGCCAGCAGTCCCACAGTGAACACTGAAGCTTTCTTT CASSPTVNTEAFF
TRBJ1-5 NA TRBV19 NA TGTGCCAGTAGTTCTCCATGGGCCAAAGGGGTTTCTCAGCCCCAGCATTTT CASSSPWAKGVSQPQHF
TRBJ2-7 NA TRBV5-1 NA TGCGCCAGCAGCTTGACGGTAAGGGGGAACCAATGGGGCGAGCAGTACTTC CASSLTVRGNQWGEQYF